This is a list of T cell receptor beta chains from one sample in a study of T-cell reconstitution after alpha-beta-depleted transplantation in children. Each CDR3 protein is one row after TCRdb ran MiXCR on the PCR reads. The table shows tens of thousands of distinct CDR3 sequences, with 4% to 5% occurring only once. The input for sequencing was PBMCs, mostly from graft donor cells, taken 180 days after TCRalphabeta/CD19-depleted stem cell transplant. The source of these receptors is a boy in the first two years of life who had a stem cell transplant for acute myeloid leukemia, so the T cells may come from the graft donor. Both conserved end residues are part of each CDR3. A D gene is named only where the DNA matches it firmly. Clone size is given as once, few or many counts, or a class when the clone is expanded.

-,TRBJ2-1,TRBV5-4,many,TGTGCCAGCAGCCTCGACGGATTACAACACAATGAGCAGTTCTTC,CASSLDGLQHNEQFF
-,TRBJ2-5,TRBV7-9,many,TGTGCCAGCAGCCCTTTACCCAGGGGGAGGGAGACCCAGTACTTC,CASSPLPRGRETQYF
-,TRBJ1-2,TRBV5-4,many,TGTGCCACCCGTCGACAGCAAAACTATGGCTACACCTTC,CATRRQQNYGYTF
TRBD1,TRBJ2-3,TRBV7-8,many,TGTGCCAGCAGTGTCCAGCATCCGGGACAGGCCAAAGATACGCAGTATTTT,CASSVQHPGQAKDTQYF
-,TRBJ1-1,TRBV20-1,many,TGCAGTGCTGGGGCCCTTTACACTGAAGCTTTCTTT,CSAGALYTEAFF
TRBD1,TRBJ1-4,TRBV10-3,many,TGTGCCATCAGTGACCCATTGACAGGGCAAGAAAAACTGTTTTTT,CAISDPLTGQEKLFF
TRBD1,TRBJ1-1,TRBV12-3/TRBV12-4,many,TGTGCCAGCAGTGACAGGGGGGCGGCGGTTGAAGCTTTCTTT,CASSDRGAAVEAFF
-,TRBJ2-5,TRBV20-1,many,TGCAGTGTGGGAAACGTAGAAGAGACCCAGTACTTC,CSVGNVEETQYF
-,TRBJ2-2,TRBV9,many,TGTGCCAGCAGCCCGCAGATCACCGGGGAGCTGTTTTTT,CASSPQITGELFF
-,TRBJ2-2,TRBV19,many,TGTGCCAGTAGTATAGCTGTAACCGGGGAGCTGTTTTTT,CASSIAVTGELFF
TRBD1,TRBJ2-1,TRBV28,many,TGTGCCAGCAGTCATCAGGGGGTACCCTACAATGAGCAGTTCTTC,CASSHQGVPYNEQFF
-,TRBJ2-6,TRBV9,many,TGTGCCAGCACCGGGAGATCTGGGGCCAACGTCCTGACTTTC,CASTGRSGANVLTF
TRBD1,TRBJ2-1,TRBV5-1,many,TGCGCCAGCAGCTTGGACAGGGGCGCCTACAATGAGCAGTTCTTC,CASSLDRGAYNEQFF
-,TRBJ2-2,TRBV6-5,many,TGTGCCAGCAGTTACCAGAACACCGGGGAGCTGTTTTTT,CASSYQNTGELFF
-,TRBJ2-2,TRBV11-2,many,TGTGCCAGCAGCTTAGGCAGCACGAACACCGGGGAGCTGTTTTTT,CASSLGSTNTGELFF
-,TRBJ2-7,TRBV18,many,TGTGCCAGCTCACCCACAGACTACGAGCAGTACTTC,CASSPTDYEQYF